Presented here are 15 T cell receptor beta chains from one specimen sequenced in a study of identical twins. TCRdb re-analysed the 5' RACE reads in MiXCR, keeping a single row per CDR3 protein. The sample holds about 250,000 distinct CDR3 sequences; approximately 6.8% are singletons and the top ten take 5.4%. The sample was also linked to a second study, of yellow fever vaccine responses in identical twins.

The sample taken for sequencing was CD8+ T cells sorted from blood. The receptors were gathered from a woman younger than 35 in good health.

This clonotype appeared many times. V is TRBV12-3 or TRBV12-4 and J is TRBJ2-3; 8 bases agree with TRBD2. V dropped 8 bases and J dropped 4; count of bases not matched to a gene: 11. CDR3 length equals 15 residues. The CDR3, as DNA: TGTGCCAGCGCACCTCTAGCGGGCCCCCCAGATACGCAGTATTTT. Translation: CASAPLAGPPDTQYF.

This clonotype was recorded at least ten times. CDR3 sequence reads: CASSPTIITYEQYF. DNA for the CDR3: TGTGCCAGCAGTCCGACTATCATAACCTACGAGCAGTACTTC. V is TRBV28 and J is TRBJ2-7, with a tentative D call TRBD2 (5 bases). This CDR3 spans 14 amino acids. Germline CDR1 is MDHEN and CDR2 is SYDVKM. V gave up 5 bases and J gave up 2 bases, with 13 bases separating them.

The chain has TRBV19 and TRBJ1-1; 7 bases match TRBD1. Germline V lookup: CDR1 LNHDA, CDR2 SQIVND (reference sequence). The CDR3 is 14 residues long. The V and J ends lost 5 bases and 3 bases, in that order; junction bases with no gene match: 6. DNA of the CDR3: TGTGCCAGTAGTGTGACAGGGCTGTACACTGAAGCTTTCTTT. Translation gives CASSVTGLYTEAFF. The full variable domain, completed using reference TRBV19 and TRBJ1-1, is DGGITQSPKYLFRKEGQNVTLSCEQNLNHDAMYWYRQDPGQGLRLIYYSQIVNDFQKGDIAEGYSVSREKKESFPLTVTSAQKNPTAFYLCASSVTGLYTEAFFGQGTRLTVV.

The chain combines TRBV7-8 with TRBJ1-4; no clear D. The V end lost 1 base, the J end lost 1 base, and 10 bases lay between the germline ends. There are 16 residues in the CDR3. Germline-derived CDR1 and CDR2 are SGHVS and FQNEAQ. Written as DNA, the CDR3 is TGTGCCAGCAGCTTAGGAAGGGCGCTAACTAATGAAAAACTGTTTTTT. Translation gives CASSLGRALTNEKLFF.

This clonotype occurred a few times. This chain uses TRBV27 with TRBJ1-6; tentative D call: TRBD1 (5 bases). The CDR3 sequence is 14 residues long. With 6 bases removed from V and 9 bases from J, the gap between germline ends came to 15 bases. From germline, CDR1 is MNHEY and CDR2 SMNVEV (reference sequence). In DNA, the CDR3 is TGTGCCAGCAGCCGGGACCTAAGGGTTTCACCCCTCCACTTT. This translates into CASSRDLRVSPLHF.

The chain joins TRBV10-2 to TRBJ1-6; D unresolved. The germline gives CDR1 WSHSY, CDR2 SAAADI. There are 12 residues in the CDR3. Trimming pared 3 bases from V and 12 bases from J, leaving 9 bases between. The DNA of the CDR3 is TGCGCCAGCAGTGATTGGTCCAGACCCCTCCACTTT. Translated, it gives CASSDWSRPLHF.

As DNA, the CDR3 is TGTGCCAGCAGCCTCTCGGGAGCCAGAGGGGGCTACGAGCAGTACTTC. Amino acids: CASSLSGARGGYEQYF. The chain links TRBV11-2 to TRBJ2-7, with D perhaps TRBD1 or TRBD2 (6 bases each). The CDR3 has 16 amino acids. CDR1 is SGHAT, CDR2 FQNNGV, per germline. V was shortened by 5 bases and J by 3 bases, with 20 bases between the two germline ends.

The gene calls are TRBV28 and TRBJ2-1, with 14 bases lining up with TRBD2. CDR1 is MDHEN, CDR2 SYDVKM, per germline. With 5 bases clipped from V and 8 bases from J, the junction kept 11 bases outside the gene matches. This CDR3 is 17 amino acids long. CDR3 coding DNA: TGTGCCAGCAGTCCTTCAGGGGGACTAGCGGGAGCTGATGAGCAGTTCTTC. Translating gives CASSPSGGLAGADEQFF.

This chain links TRBV7-2 with TRBJ1-2, with D possibly being TRBD1 (6 bases). CDR1 SGHTA and CDR2 FQGNSA come from the germline V gene. The CDR3 length is 16 residues. The germline V and J ends were trimmed by 1 base and 0 bases, with 12 bases remaining between them. CDR3 coding DNA: TGTGCCAGCAGCTTAGGGGACATAACCACTAACTATGGCTACACCTTC. This sequence encodes CASSLGDITTNYGYTF.

This sequence joins TRBV12-3 or TRBV12-4 and TRBJ2-7, with a possible D match to TRBD2 (6 bases). The V end lost 3 bases, the J end lost 6 bases, and 15 bases lay between the germline ends. CDR3 size: 14 residues. The CDR3 is CASSFSRGEFEQYF. CDR3 DNA: TGTGCCAGCAGTTTTTCCCGCGGGGAATTCGAGCAGTACTTC.

This clonotype appeared a few times. This chain links TRBV7-9 with TRBJ2-3; D is unresolved. The V and J ends lost 2 bases and 8 bases respectively, with 23 bases between them. Germline assignment: CDR1 SEHNR and CDR2 FQNEAQ (reference sequence). The CDR3 has 17 amino acids. The CDR3 sequence: CASSLRLPPQHSATQYF. DNA for the CDR3: TGTGCCAGCAGCTTACGGCTCCCGCCCCAACACAGCGCTACGCAGTATTTT.

The rearrangement uses TRBV4-2 and TRBJ1-1; the match to TRBD1 covers 10 bases. With 0 bases clipped from V and 7 bases from J, the junction kept 5 bases outside the gene matches. The CDR3 loop spans 15 amino acids. Germline CDR1 is LGHNA and CDR2 is YNFKEQ. CDR3 residues: CASSQEDRGDIEAFF. The CDR3 nucleotides read TGTGCCAGCAGCCAAGAGGACAGGGGGGATATTGAAGCTTTCTTT.

The rearrangement links TRBV2 to TRBJ1-3; D not certain. V was clipped by 3 bases and J by 0 bases, with 6 bases between them. The CDR3 sequence is 14 residues long. Germline assignment: CDR1 SNHLY and CDR2 FYNNEI. The CDR3 region has the DNA TGTGCCAGCAGTGAGGTCCACTCTGGAAACACCATATATTTT. It specifies CASSEVHSGNTIYF.

The gene calls are TRBV6-1 and TRBJ2-2; D is undetermined. This CDR3 spans 15 amino acids. Germline lookup yields CDR1 MNHNS and CDR2 SASEGT. Trimming left V 8 bases short and J 5 bases short, with 18 bases between. CDR3 DNA sequence: TGTGCCAGCCACACTTCCTCACTGGGGACCGGGGAGCTGTTTTTT. This sequence encodes CASHTSSLGTGELFF.

This clonotype was detected ten times or more. The rearrangement links TRBV7-9 to TRBJ2-7; no clear D gene. This CDR3 is 12 amino acids long. Germline-derived CDR1 and CDR2 are SEHNR and FQNEAQ (reference sequence). Trimming pared 4 bases from V and 0 bases from J, leaving 4 bases between. For the CDR3, the DNA is TGTGCCAGCAGCTACGACTCCTACGAGCAGTACGTC. Translated, it gives CASSYDSYEQYV.